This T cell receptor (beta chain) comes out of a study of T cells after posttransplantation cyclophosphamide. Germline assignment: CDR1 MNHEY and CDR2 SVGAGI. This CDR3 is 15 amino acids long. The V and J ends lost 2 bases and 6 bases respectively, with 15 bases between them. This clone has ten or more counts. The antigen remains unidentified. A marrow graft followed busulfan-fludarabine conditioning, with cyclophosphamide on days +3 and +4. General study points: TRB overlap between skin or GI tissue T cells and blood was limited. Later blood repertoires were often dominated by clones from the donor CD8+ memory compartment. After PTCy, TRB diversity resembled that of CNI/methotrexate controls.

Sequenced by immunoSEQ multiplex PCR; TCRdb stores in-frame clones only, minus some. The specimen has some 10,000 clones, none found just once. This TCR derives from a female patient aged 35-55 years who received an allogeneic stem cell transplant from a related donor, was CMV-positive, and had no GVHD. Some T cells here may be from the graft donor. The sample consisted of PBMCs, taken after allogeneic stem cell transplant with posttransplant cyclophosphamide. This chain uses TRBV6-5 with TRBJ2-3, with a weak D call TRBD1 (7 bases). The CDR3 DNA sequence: TGTGCCAGCAGTTACGCAGGGGGGTTGATTGATACGCAGTATTTT. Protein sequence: CASSYAGGLIDTQYF.